One and the same sample provided the 18 T cell receptor beta chains below, sequenced in a study of T-cell memory formation after mild COVID-19. MiXCR, run by TCRdb on the 5' RACE reads, gives a single entry per CDR3 protein. The sample lists approximately 250,000 distinct CDR3 sequences, 15% to 20% occurring once. Sequencing was performed on PBMCs or a T cell subset sorted from them (not recorded which). The receptors were gathered from a young man who had mild COVID-19 (a few samples of this study predate the infection). Cell type and time point are not known.

The gene calls are TRBV2 and TRBJ2-1, with D uncertain. There are 13 residues in the CDR3. The V end lost 3 bases, the J end lost 9 bases, and 12 bases lay between the germline ends. Germline V gives CDR1 SNHLY, CDR2 FYNNEI. The CDR3 is CASSDRRSREQFF. For the CDR3, the DNA is TGTGCCAGCAGTGATCGCAGATCACGTGAGCAGTTCTTC.

This clonotype was observed a handful of times. The chain employs TRBV28 and TRBJ2-3; D not certain. The ends were cut back, 6 bases at V and 6 bases at J, with 25 bases in the middle. The CDR3 is 17 amino acids. Germline loops: CDR1 MDHEN, CDR2 SYDVKM. Here the CDR3 reads CASSPMVIAPEADTQYF. CDR3 sequence (DNA): TGTGCCAGCAGCCCTATGGTTATCGCCCCAGAGGCTGATACGCAGTATTTT. Full variable domain (outside the CDR3, taken from reference TRBV28 and TRBJ2-3): DVKVTQSSRYLVKRTGEKVFLECVQDMDHENMFWYRQDPGLGLRLIYFSYDVKMKEKGDIPEGYSVSREKKERFSLILESASTNQTSMYLCASSPMVIAPEADTQYFGPGTRLTVL.

This clonotype was seen a handful of times. The V and J genes are TRBV6-5 and TRBJ1-1; 8 bases fit TRBD1. Germline CDR1 MNHEY, CDR2 SVGAGI. V was clipped by 6 bases and J by 4 bases; unmatched bases: 7. This CDR3 spans 14 amino acids. The CDR3 reads CASRGSTGGTEAFF. The CDR3 nucleotides read TGTGCCAGCAGAGGTTCCACAGGGGGCACTGAAGCTTTCTTT.

This clonotype turned up a few times. CDR3 region: CANPRRGGSYNEQFF. The CDR3 nucleotides read TGTGCCAACCCCCGGCGGGGGGGCTCCTACAATGAGCAGTTCTTC. This chain connects TRBV2 to TRBJ2-1; 9 bases fit TRBD2. This CDR3 spans 15 amino acids. V was pared by 10 bases and J by 0 bases, with 7 bases of the junction left unmatched. Germline CDR1 SNHLY, CDR2 FYNNEI.

This clonotype was observed a few times. V is TRBV7-6 and J is TRBJ1-2; D perhaps matches TRBD1 (6 bases). Germline CDR1 SGHVS, CDR2 FNYEAQ. The CDR3 covers 14 residues. V gave up 7 bases and J gave up 3 bases, with 15 bases separating them. CDR3 loop: CASKASAGDYGYTF. In DNA, the CDR3 is TGTGCCAGCAAGGCGTCGGCAGGGGACTATGGCTACACCTTC.

This clonotype was counted many times. The chain carries TRBV12-3 or TRBV12-4 and TRBJ2-2, with 8 bases identical to TRBD1. The CDR3 has 17 residues. J lost 4 bases, V lost 5 bases, and 12 bases had no gene match. CDR3 DNA: TGTGCCAGCAGTCAAGGACAGGGTCCCAAGGGCACCGGGGAGCTGTTTTTT. Protein product: CASSQGQGPKGTGELFF.

The rearrangement uses TRBV5-1 and TRBJ2-5; TRBD1 matches at 8 bases. Germline V gene data show CDR1 as SGHRS and CDR2 as YFSETQ. The V segment lost 7 bases and the J segment 4 bases; nucleotides outside the gene matches: 9. CDR3 length equals 14 residues. The CDR3 sequence is CASCKGQGLETQYF. CDR3 nucleotides: TGCGCCAGCTGCAAAGGACAGGGCTTAGAGACCCAGTACTTC. The full variable domain, rest sourced from reference TRBV5-1 and TRBJ2-5, is KAGVTQTPRYLIKTRGQQVTLSCSPISGHRSVSWYQQTPGQGLQFLFEYFSETQRNKGNFPGRFSGRQFSNSRSEMNVSTLELGDSALYLCASCKGQGLETQYFGPGTRLLVL.

This clonotype was detected a few times. The rearrangement uses TRBV6-1 and TRBJ2-2; D unclear. This CDR3 comprises 17 residues. Deletions cut 1 base from V and 0 bases from J, with 12 bases between. CDR1 is MNHNS, CDR2 SASEGT, per germline. CDR3 sequence: CASSEVLTTANTGELFF. As DNA, the CDR3 is TGTGCCAGCAGTGAAGTCTTAACTACAGCGAACACCGGGGAGCTGTTTTTT.

This chain links TRBV7-2 with TRBJ2-7, with D unclear. V dropped 2 bases and J dropped 5 bases, with 10 bases sitting between them. In germline, CDR1 is SGHTA, CDR2 FQGNSA. There are 13 residues in the CDR3. The CDR3: CASSLQWDHEQYV. Here the CDR3 DNA reads TGTGCCAGCAGCTTACAATGGGATCACGAGCAGTACGTC.

The rearrangement uses TRBV18 and TRBJ1-5; 7 positions match TRBD1. Trimming took 6 bases from V and 3 from J; bases not matched to a gene: 5. The germline V gene encodes CDR1 KGHSH and CDR2 LQKENI. The length of the CDR3 is 14 residues. This chain's CDR3 is CASSQGGPNQPQHF. The CDR3 DNA follows: TGTGCCAGCTCGCAGGGGGGCCCCAATCAGCCCCAGCATTTT.

This clonotype was counted ten times or more. The rearrangement links TRBV7-9 to TRBJ1-1, with D unclear. With 5 bases removed from V and 1 base from J, the gap between germline ends came to 8 bases. The CDR3 is made up of 13 amino acids. Per the germline V gene, CDR1 is SEHNR and CDR2 is FQNEAQ (reference sequence). CDR3 region: CASSPVPNTEAFF. CDR3 DNA: TGTGCCAGCAGCCCGGTCCCGAACACTGAAGCTTTCTTT.

The chain combines TRBV7-6 with TRBJ2-1, with D perhaps matching TRBD2 (6 bases). Germline CDR1 and CDR2: SGHVS and FNYEAQ. Trimming removed 5 bases at V and 5 bases at J, with 7 bases between. The CDR3 length is 12 residues. The CDR3 protein is CASSRGNNEQFF. DNA for the CDR3: TGTGCCAGCAGCCGCGGGAACAATGAGCAGTTCTTC.

A few counts support this clonotype. The rearrangement uses TRBV12-3 or TRBV12-4 and TRBJ2-2; no definite D call. V was trimmed by 5 bases and J by 1 base, leaving 8 bases between them. The CDR3 is 14 amino acids. Here the CDR3 DNA reads TGTGCCAGCAGTCCCTCAAGGAACACCGGGGAGCTGTTTTTT. Residues: CASSPSRNTGELFF.

The V and J genes are TRBV15 and TRBJ2-1; tentatively, D is TRBD2 (6 bases). The V gene's germline CDR1 is LNHNV and CDR2 YYDKDF (reference sequence). This CDR3 region has 13 residues. V lost 4 bases and J 9 bases, leaving 13 bases between the germline ends. The CDR3: CATSNIGGSEQFF. The CDR3 DNA reads as TGTGCCACCAGCAATATCGGGGGTTCTGAGCAGTTCTTC.

The chain recombines TRBV7-9 with TRBJ2-2, with 12 positions matching TRBD1. V was clipped by 4 bases and J by 5 bases; unmatched bases: 11. Germline V gene sequence: CDR1 SEHNR, CDR2 FQNEAQ (reference sequence). There are 18 residues in the CDR3. The CDR3: CASSSPSGQGARTGELFF. CDR3 bases: TGTGCCAGCAGCTCCCCCTCGGGACAGGGGGCGCGGACCGGGGAGCTGTTTTTT.

This clonotype was observed a handful of times. V usage is TRBV20-1 and J usage is TRBJ2-3; 8 bases are a match to TRBD1. This CDR3 spans 15 amino acids. V shed 1 base, J shed 0 bases, and the junction held 3 bases outside the gene matches. Germline-derived CDR1 and CDR2 are DFQATT and SNEGSKA (reference sequence). CDR3 nucleotides: TGCAGTGCTAGAGCGACAGGGGCAAGCACAGATACGCAGTATTTT. Protein sequence: CSARATGASTDTQYF.

The rearrangement joins TRBV4-1 to TRBJ2-5; D gene uncertain. The germline gives CDR1 MGHRA, CDR2 YSYEKL. The CDR3 runs 17 residues. V lost 2 bases to trimming and J lost 5 bases, with 21 bases between them. The CDR3 region has the DNA TGCGCCAGCAGCCAATATCATGCCACAGATCAAGGGGAGACCCAGTACTTC. It specifies CASSQYHATDQGETQYF.

The V and J genes are TRBV24-1 and TRBJ2-3; 8 bases align to TRBD1. The CDR3 has 17 amino acids. Germline lookup yields CDR1 KGHDR and CDR2 SFDVKD. J lost 5 bases, V lost 5 bases, and 14 bases had no gene match. CDR3 bases: TGTGCCACCAGTGGGAAGGAATCCAGGGGGCTGGGAGATACGCAGTATTTT. It yields the protein CATSGKESRGLGDTQYF.